The entry below describes one T cell receptor (beta chain). Its antigen remains unidentified. Here immunoSEQ multiplex PCR was the method, and the copy in TCRdb shows in-frame clones only, minus some. This table has 46,000 or so clones, roughly 80% appearing once. The data belong to a study of fetal regulatory T cell absence and autoimmunity. Study in general: IPEX patients had exocrine pancreas autoimmunity without clinical diabetes.

The CDR3 consists of 12 residues. Trimming pared 4 bases from V and 6 bases from J, leaving 7 bases between. CDR1 and CDR2 (germline): SNHLY, FYNNEI. General observations from the study: Pancreas TCRs were oligoclonally enriched versus cord blood, some clones over 95-fold. Broadly similar TRB gene family usage was seen in pancreas and cord blood. The oligoclonal enrichment was interpreted as supporting antigen-driven pancreatic autoimmunity before birth in IPEX syndrome.

This sequence was found in a newborn boy with IPEX syndrome. Sequenced input: cord blood. The V call is TRBV2, the J call TRBJ2-1; a weak D match, TRBD1 (6 bases). The CDR3 DNA reads TGTGCCAGCAGTGCAGGGGTCAATGAGCAGTTCTTC. This encodes CASSAGVNEQFF. Combining the CDR3 with reference TRBV2 and TRBJ2-1 gives the whole variable domain EPEVTQTPSHQVTQMGQEVILRCVPISNHLYFYWYRQILGQKVEFLVSFYNNEISEKSEIFDDQFSVERPDGSNFTLKIRSTKLEDSAMYFCASSAGVNEQFFGPGTRLTVL.